The sequence of this T cell receptor beta chain was determined in a study of T cells in Graves' hyperthyroidism and ophthalmopathy. Researchers amplified the TCR beta CDR3 regions from RNA transcripts. The HTBI set primed first-round TCR CDR3 RT-PCR. TCRdb reprocessed the multiplex PCR reads via MiXCR and lists one record per CDR3 protein. The sample lists 380,000 or so distinct CDR3 sequences; about 15% were seen once. This clonotype was picked up many times. Based on clinical symptoms, serum thyroxine and TRAb, thyroid ultrasound and orbital computed tomography, diagnoses were reached. CDR1 is LGHDT and CDR2 is YNNKEL in the germline V gene (reference sequence). The CDR3 runs to 15 residues. The trim removed 4 bases at V and 9 bases at J, leaving 6 bases unmatched.

The gene calls are TRBV3-1 and TRBJ2-1; 13 bases match TRBD2. Sequences were obtained from blood. This TCR derives from a woman between 25 and 40 years old with Graves' hyperthyroidism. The CDR3: CASSLGLAGESEQFF. CDR3 nucleotide sequence: TGTGCCAGCAGCCTAGGACTAGCGGGAGAGTCTGAGCAGTTCTTC.